The source of this TCR beta chain is a study of T cell responses to AZD1222 COVID-19 vaccine. General observations from the study: As reported, nearly half of all spike-specific TCRs target variant regions that are unmutated.

Trimming cost V 7 bases and J 4 bases, with 8 bases left between them. Germline lookup yields CDR1 SNHLY and CDR2 FYNNEI. CDR3 size: 13 residues. Of note for this clone: Its cognate antigen is unknown.

Libraries were prepared by immunoSEQ multiplex PCR; TCRdb keeps only in-frame clonotypes and omits some of them. The table records 150,000 to 170,000 clones, 70% to 90% of them present only once. The chain joins TRBV2 to TRBJ2-6; D unresolved. Material: peripheral blood, obtained on day 0 of MenACWY control vaccination. This TCR came from an adult in good health. CDR3: CASTYLGANVLTF. The DNA for the CDR3 is TGTGCCAGCACCTACCTAGGGGCCAACGTCCTGACTTTC.